These 9 T cell receptor beta chains came from one sample sequenced in a study of blood T cell repertoires in COVID-19. Generated by immunoSEQ multiplex PCR, the TCRdb table keeps only in-frame clones and is missing some. The profile covers fewer than 80,000 clones, with around 79% appearing a single time and 5% to 6% taken by the ten largest. The specimen sequenced was peripheral blood. The receptors stem from a woman older than 75 with active or convalescent COVID-19.

The chain joins TRBV29-1 to TRBJ1-2; 9 nucleotides line up with TRBD1. The CDR3 runs to 15 residues. Germline CDR1 and CDR2: SQVTM and ANQGSEA. Germline trimming cut 3 bases from V and 4 bases from J; bases unmatched to any gene: 9. The CDR3 reads CSVELRDRDAYGYTF. In DNA form, the CDR3 reads TGCAGCGTTGAGCTGAGGGACAGGGATGCCTATGGCTACACCTTC.

The V call is TRBV7-2, the J call TRBJ2-7; D unresolved. CDR1 SGHTA and CDR2 FQGNSA come from the germline V gene. V lost 1 base to trimming and J lost 2 bases, with 6 bases between them. The CDR3 has 13 amino acids. The CDR3 is CASSLVVAYEQYF. The CDR3 region has the DNA TGTGCCAGCAGCTTAGTGGTAGCCTACGAGCAGTACTTC. The whole variable domain, remainder taken from reference TRBV7-2 and TRBJ2-7, is GAGVSQSPSNKVTEKGKDVELRCDPISGHTALYWYRQSLGQGLEFLIYFQGNSAPDKSGLPSDRFSAERTGGSVSTLTIQRTQQEDSAVYLCASSLVVAYEQYFGPGTRLTVT.

V and J are TRBV28 and TRBJ2-5; TRBD2 matches 8 bases. The J segment lost 9 bases and the V segment lost 5 bases, leaving 11 bases of the junction unmatched. The CDR3 runs to 14 residues. Looked up from germline, CDR1 is MDHEN and CDR2 is SYDVKM. In nucleotides, the CDR3 is TGTGCCAGCAGTCCCCCGGGACGGGGGGGGGCCCAGTACTTC. This sequence encodes CASSPPGRGGAQYF.

CDR3 nucleotide sequence: TGTGCCAGCAGCGTGGGAGGACTAGCGGGGGGGTACACAGATACGCAGTATTTT. Protein: CASSVGGLAGGYTDTQYF. The chain uses TRBV9 and TRBJ2-3; 15 bases are shared with TRBD2. CDR3 length: 18 amino acids. Germline CDR1 and CDR2: SGDLS and YYNGEE. Germline trimming cut 2 bases from V and 2 bases from J; bases unmatched to any gene: 6.

The V and J genes are TRBV5-5 and TRBJ2-7; TRBD2 aligns across 7 bases. The CDR3 spans 13 residues. The germline V gene has CDR1 SGHKS and CDR2 YYEKEE (reference sequence). V gave up 3 bases and J gave up 4 bases; unmatched junction bases: 4. This chain's CDR3 is CASSWGGGYEQYF. For the CDR3, the DNA is TGTGCCAGCAGCTGGGGGGGTGGTTACGAGCAGTACTTC.

V usage is TRBV29-1 and J usage is TRBJ2-1; D is unresolved. This CDR3 has 13 amino acids. The V and J ends lost 7 bases and 5 bases respectively, with 15 bases between them. CDR1 SQVTM and CDR2 ANQGSEA come from the germline V gene. The CDR3 region is CSAPSLGDNEQFF. The CDR3 bases are TGCAGCGCCCCGAGCCTAGGCGACAATGAGCAGTTCTTC.

In this sample, this clone turned up a few times. The chain links TRBV10-3 to TRBJ1-2, with no clear D. Between the trimmed V and J ends, which lost 8 bases and 8 bases, there was a span of 18 bases. The CDR3 loop spans 13 amino acids. The germline V gene encodes CDR1 ENHRY and CDR2 SYGVKD. CDR3 sequence: CAIALQPQSGYTF. Written as DNA, the CDR3 is TGTGCCATCGCCTTACAGCCCCAGTCGGGCTACACCTTC.

This clone showed up just a few times. The chain is built from TRBV4-2 and TRBJ2-5, with 8 bases identical to TRBD2. The CDR3 spans 16 residues. The V and J ends lost 1 base and 4 bases, in that order; junction bases with no gene match: 8. Germline V gene lookup returns CDR1 LGHNA and CDR2 YNFKEQ. DNA of the CDR3: TGTGCCAGCAGCCAAGCGCACGGGAGGGCCGGAGAGACCCAGTACTTC. It yields the protein CASSQAHGRAGETQYF.

J is TRBJ1-1 and V is TRBV19; D is possibly TRBD1 (5 bases). V shed 3 bases and J shed 4 bases, with 15 bases lying between them. Germline values: CDR1 LNHDA, CDR2 SQIVND (reference sequence). The CDR3 consists of 15 residues. CDR3 sequence: CASSISRAPGTEAFF. The CDR3 coding sequence is TGTGCCAGTAGTATTTCCAGGGCCCCGGGCACTGAAGCTTTCTTT.